Each of the 7 T cell receptor beta chains below was sequenced from the same sample in a study of blood T cell repertoires in COVID-19. Clones were read by immunoSEQ multiplex PCR, and TCRdb kept only the in-frame ones, dropping some. Here the sample spans 95,000 to 100,000 clones, approximately 90% being singletons. Sequencing was done on a sample of peripheral blood. The receptors here all came from a man in his fifties with acute or convalescent COVID-19.

The J gene is TRBJ2-7, the V gene TRBV27, with 8 bases lining up with TRBD1. Germline trimming cut 2 bases from V and 0 bases from J; bases unmatched to any gene: 3. The germline V gene encodes CDR1 MNHEY and CDR2 SMNVEV (reference sequence). The CDR3 sequence is 15 residues long. This CDR3 reads CASSLGTGLSYEQYF. Here the CDR3 DNA reads TGTGCCAGCAGTTTAGGGACAGGCCTCTCCTACGAGCAGTACTTC.

J is TRBJ1-5 and V is TRBV12-3 or TRBV12-4; D not certain. The CDR3 sequence is 12 residues long. Trimming cost V 2 bases and J 11 bases, with 10 bases left between them. The CDR3 protein is CASSLTYSSQHF. CDR3 nucleotide sequence: TGTGCCAGCAGTTTAACATACAGTTCCCAGCATTTT.

The rearrangement joins TRBV18 to TRBJ1-1, with 8 bases lining up with TRBD1. This CDR3 contains 14 residues. V was pared by 4 bases and J by 5 bases, with 6 bases of the junction left unmatched. Germline V gene sequence: CDR1 KGHSH, CDR2 LQKENI. The CDR3 DNA follows: TGTGCCAGCTCACTCCCCAGGGGGCGGACTGAAGCTTTCTTT. This codes for CASSLPRGRTEAFF.

The rearrangement links TRBV12-3 or TRBV12-4 to TRBJ1-2, with a weak D call TRBD1 (6 bases). The V end was cut by 8 bases, the J end by 0 bases, with 10 bases between. There are 13 residues in the CDR3. The CDR3 DNA follows: TGTGCCAGCGGGAGGGGGACTAACTATGGCTACACCTTC. It is translated as CASGRGTNYGYTF.

J is TRBJ2-7 and V is TRBV7-9; D is uncertain. Looked up from germline, CDR1 is SEHNR and CDR2 is FQNEAQ (reference sequence). The V gene lost 6 bases and the J gene lost 6 bases, with 9 bases spanning the gap. The CDR3 extends over 11 amino acids. CDR3 region: CASSSGGEQYF. CDR3 nucleotide sequence: TGTGCCAGCAGTTCCGGTGGCGAGCAGTACTTC.

The chain couples TRBV21-1 to TRBJ2-7; the tabulated D call, TRBD2, remains unverified against the DNA. TRBV21-1 is a listed pseudogene. There are 11 residues in the CDR3. The CDR3 is CASSNGGEQYF. Written as DNA, the CDR3 is TGTGCCAGCAGCAACGGGGGTGAGCAGTACTTC.

V is TRBV28 and J is TRBJ2-3; 10 bases align to TRBD2. The CDR3 extends over 16 amino acids. V gave up 5 bases and J gave up 2 bases; unmatched junction bases: 7. The germline V gene encodes CDR1 MDHEN and CDR2 SYDVKM. CDR3 loop: CASSTTTSGFTDTQYF. DNA for the CDR3: TGTGCCAGCAGTACCACGACTAGCGGGTTCACAGATACGCAGTATTTT.